Detailed here is one T cell receptor beta chain. No antigen is known for it. These data are taken from a study of T cells in Graves' hyperthyroidism and ophthalmopathy. Background on the study: Staff took peripheral blood when the initial diagnosis was made, before any treatment began. Study outcomes and limitations: Through a model of 13 V-J features, ophthalmopathy was separated from stable hyperthyroidism.

Germline V gene lookup returns CDR1 SGDLS and CDR2 YYNGEE. The CDR3 consists of 14 residues. Trimming removed 3 bases at V and 4 bases at J, with 14 bases between. The investigators amplified TCR beta CDR3 regions from RNA transcripts. First-round RT-PCR targeting the TCR CDR3 was performed with the HTBI primer set. In TCRdb, the multiplex PCR reads were re-called with MiXCR into one record per CDR3 protein. Found here are 300,000 to 450,000 distinct CDR3 sequences, roughly 14% of them singletons; the top ten hold more than 9.5%. This TCR derives from a woman in her sixties with Graves' hyperthyroidism. This chain uses TRBV9 with TRBJ2-7; D not resolved. Sequencing used blood. CDR3 sequence: CASSGAGDQYEQYF. The DNA of the CDR3 is TGTGCCAGCAGCGGCGCCGGTGACCAGTACGAGCAGTACTTC.